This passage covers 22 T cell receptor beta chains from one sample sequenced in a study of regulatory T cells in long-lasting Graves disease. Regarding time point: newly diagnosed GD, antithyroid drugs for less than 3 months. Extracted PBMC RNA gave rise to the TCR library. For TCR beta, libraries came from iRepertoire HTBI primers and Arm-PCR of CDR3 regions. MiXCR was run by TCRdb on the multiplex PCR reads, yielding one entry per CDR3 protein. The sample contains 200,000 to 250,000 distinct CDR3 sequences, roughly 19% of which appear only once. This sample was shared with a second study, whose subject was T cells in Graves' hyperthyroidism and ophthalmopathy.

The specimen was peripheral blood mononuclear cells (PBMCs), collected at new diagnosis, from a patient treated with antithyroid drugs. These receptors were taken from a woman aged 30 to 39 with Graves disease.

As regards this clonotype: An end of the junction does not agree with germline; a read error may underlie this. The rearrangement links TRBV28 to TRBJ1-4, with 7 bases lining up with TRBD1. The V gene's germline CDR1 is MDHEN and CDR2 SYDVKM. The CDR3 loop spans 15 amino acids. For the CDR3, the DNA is TGTGCCGGCAGCGCCCCCGGGACAGCCCATGAAAAACTGTTTTTT. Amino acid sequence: CAGSAPGTAHEKLFF.

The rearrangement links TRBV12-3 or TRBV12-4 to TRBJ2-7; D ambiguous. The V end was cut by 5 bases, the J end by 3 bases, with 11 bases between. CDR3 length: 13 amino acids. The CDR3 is CASSTGPFYEQYF. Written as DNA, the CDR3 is TGTGCCAGCAGTACCGGACCCTTCTACGAGCAGTACTTC.

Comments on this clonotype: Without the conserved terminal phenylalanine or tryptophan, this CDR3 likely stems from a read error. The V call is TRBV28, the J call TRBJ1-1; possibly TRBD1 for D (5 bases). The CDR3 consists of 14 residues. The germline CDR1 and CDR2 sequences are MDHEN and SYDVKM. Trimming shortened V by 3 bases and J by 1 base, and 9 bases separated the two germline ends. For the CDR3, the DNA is TGTGCCAGCAGTTTTGTCGGGGGGAACACTGAAGCTTTCCTT. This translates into CASSFVGGNTEAFL.

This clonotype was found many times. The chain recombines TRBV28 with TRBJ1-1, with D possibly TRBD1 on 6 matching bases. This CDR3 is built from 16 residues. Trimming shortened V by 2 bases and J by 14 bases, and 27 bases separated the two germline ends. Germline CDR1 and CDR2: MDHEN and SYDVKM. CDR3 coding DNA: TGTGCCAGCAGTTTAGGTGTTGGGGGCCTGGATCTCATGCGCTTCTTT. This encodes CASSLGVGGLDLMRFF.

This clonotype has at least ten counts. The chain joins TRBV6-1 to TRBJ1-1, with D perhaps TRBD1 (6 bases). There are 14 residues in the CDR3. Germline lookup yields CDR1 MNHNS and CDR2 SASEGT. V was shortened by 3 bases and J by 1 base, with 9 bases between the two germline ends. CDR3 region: CASSEGHENTEAFF. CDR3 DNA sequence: TGTGCCAGCAGTGAGGGACATGAGAACACTGAAGCTTTCTTT.

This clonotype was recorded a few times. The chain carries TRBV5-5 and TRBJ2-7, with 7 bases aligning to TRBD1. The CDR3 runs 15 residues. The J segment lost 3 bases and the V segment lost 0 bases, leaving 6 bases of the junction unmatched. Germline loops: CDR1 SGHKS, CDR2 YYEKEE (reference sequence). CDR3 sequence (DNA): TGTGCCAGCAGCTTGGCAACAGGGGATTTCTACGAGCAGTACTTC. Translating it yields CASSLATGDFYEQYF.

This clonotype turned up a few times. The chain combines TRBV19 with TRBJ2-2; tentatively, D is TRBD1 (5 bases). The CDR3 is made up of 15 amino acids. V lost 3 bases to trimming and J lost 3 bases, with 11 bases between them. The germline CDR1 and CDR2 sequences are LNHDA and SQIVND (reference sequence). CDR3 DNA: TGTGCCAGTAGTATCGCAGGGATTGACACCGGGGAGCTGTTTTTT. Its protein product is CASSIAGIDTGELFF.

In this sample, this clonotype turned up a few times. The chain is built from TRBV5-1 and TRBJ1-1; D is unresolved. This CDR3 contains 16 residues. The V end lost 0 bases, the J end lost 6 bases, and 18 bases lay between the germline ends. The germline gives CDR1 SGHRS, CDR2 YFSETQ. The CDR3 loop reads CASSLAAPGVGAEAFF. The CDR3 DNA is TGCGCCAGCAGCTTGGCGGCACCCGGTGTTGGCGCTGAAGCTTTCTTT.

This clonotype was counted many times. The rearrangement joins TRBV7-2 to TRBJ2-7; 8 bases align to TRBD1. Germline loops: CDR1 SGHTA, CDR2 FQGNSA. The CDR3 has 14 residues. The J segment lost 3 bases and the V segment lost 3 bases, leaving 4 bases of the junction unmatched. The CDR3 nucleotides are TGTGCCAGCAGCTTCGCAGGGGGCTTCTACGAGCAGTACTTC. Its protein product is CASSFAGGFYEQYF.

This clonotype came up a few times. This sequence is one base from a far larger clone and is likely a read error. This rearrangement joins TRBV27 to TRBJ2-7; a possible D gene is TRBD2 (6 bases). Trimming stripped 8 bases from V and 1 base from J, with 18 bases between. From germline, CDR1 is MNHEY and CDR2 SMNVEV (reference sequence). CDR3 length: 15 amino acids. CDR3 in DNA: TGTGCCAGCGGCCCCGGGACTCCCCAATCCTACGAGCAGTACTTC. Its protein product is CASGPGTPQSYEQYF.

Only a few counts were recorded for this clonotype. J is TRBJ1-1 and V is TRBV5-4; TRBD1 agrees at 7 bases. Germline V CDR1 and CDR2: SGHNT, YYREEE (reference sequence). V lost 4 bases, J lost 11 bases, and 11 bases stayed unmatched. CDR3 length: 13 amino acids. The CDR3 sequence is CASSRTGVPTAFF. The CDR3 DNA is TGTGCCAGCAGCCGAACAGGGGTCCCGACGGCTTTCTTT.

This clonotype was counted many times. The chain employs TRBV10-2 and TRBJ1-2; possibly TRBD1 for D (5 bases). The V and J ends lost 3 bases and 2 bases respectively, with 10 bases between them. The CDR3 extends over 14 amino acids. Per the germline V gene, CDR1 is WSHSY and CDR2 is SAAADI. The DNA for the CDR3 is TGCGCCAGCAGTGACAGGGTGGCAAACTATGGCTACACCTTC. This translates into CASSDRVANYGYTF.

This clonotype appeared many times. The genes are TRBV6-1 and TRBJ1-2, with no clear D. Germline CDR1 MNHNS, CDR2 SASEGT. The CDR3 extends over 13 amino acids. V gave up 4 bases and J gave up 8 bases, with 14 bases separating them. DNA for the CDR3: TGTGCCAGCAGTGGACCGAATGGACGGGGCTACACCTTC. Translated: CASSGPNGRGYTF.

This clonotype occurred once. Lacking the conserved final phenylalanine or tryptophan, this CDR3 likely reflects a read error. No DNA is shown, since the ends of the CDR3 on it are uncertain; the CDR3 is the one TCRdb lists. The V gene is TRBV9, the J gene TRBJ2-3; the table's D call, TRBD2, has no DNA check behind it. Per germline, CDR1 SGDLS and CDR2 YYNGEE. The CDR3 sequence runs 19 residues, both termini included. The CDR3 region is CASSARTSGNPISTDTHYL.

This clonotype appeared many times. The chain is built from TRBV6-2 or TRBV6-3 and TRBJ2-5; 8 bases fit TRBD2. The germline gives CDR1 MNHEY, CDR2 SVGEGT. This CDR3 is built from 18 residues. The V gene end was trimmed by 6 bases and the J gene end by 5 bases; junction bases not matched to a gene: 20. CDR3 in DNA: TGTGCCAGCAGGGGAATAGGTGGCGGGAGGTCCTTAGCTGAGACCCAGTACTTC. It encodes CASRGIGGGRSLAETQYF.

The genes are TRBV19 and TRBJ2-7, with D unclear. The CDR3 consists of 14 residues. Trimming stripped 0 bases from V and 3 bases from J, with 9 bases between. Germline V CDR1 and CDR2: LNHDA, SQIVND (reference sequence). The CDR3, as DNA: TGTGCCAGTAGTATAGATACTGGAGACTACGAGCAGTACTTC. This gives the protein CASSIDTGDYEQYF.

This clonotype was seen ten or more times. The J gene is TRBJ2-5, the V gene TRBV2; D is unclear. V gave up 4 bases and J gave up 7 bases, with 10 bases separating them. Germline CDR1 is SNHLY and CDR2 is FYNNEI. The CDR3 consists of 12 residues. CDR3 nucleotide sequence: TGTGCCAGCAGTGGTGCTTCTAGGACCCAGTACTTC. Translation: CASSGASRTQYF.

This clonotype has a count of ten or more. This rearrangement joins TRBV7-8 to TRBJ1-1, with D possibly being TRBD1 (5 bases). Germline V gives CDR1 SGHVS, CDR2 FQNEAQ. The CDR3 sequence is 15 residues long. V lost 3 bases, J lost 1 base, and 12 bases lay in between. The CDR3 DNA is TGTGCCAGCAGCTTTTATGGGGGTTCGAACACTGAAGCTTTCTTT. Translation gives CASSFYGGSNTEAFF.

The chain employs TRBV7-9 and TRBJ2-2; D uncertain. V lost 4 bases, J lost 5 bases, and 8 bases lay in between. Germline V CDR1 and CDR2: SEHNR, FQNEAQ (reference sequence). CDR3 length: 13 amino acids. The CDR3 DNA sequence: TGTGCCAGCAGCTCATGGGCAACCGGGGAGCTGTTTTTT. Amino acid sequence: CASSSWATGELFF.

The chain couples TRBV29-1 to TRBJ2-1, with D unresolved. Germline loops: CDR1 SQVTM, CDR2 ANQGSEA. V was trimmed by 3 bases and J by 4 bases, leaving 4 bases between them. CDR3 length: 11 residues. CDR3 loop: CSVDRYNEQFF. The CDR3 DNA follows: TGCAGCGTTGATAGGTACAATGAGCAGTTCTTC.

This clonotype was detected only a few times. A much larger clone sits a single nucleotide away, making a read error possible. The CDR3 nucleotides read TGCGCCAGCAGCTTGGTTAGCGGGGCCAACTACGGGCAGTACTTC. It codes for CASSLVSGANYGQYF. This sequence joins TRBV5-1 and TRBJ2-7; 8 bases are a match to TRBD2. Germline-derived CDR1 and CDR2 are SGHRS and YFSETQ. CDR3 length equals 15 residues.

The CDR3 here is CSASGSYNEQFF. CDR3 sequence (DNA): TGCAGTGCTAGCGGCAGTTACAATGAGCAGTTCTTC. The chain has TRBV20-1 and TRBJ2-1; no clear D gene. Germline V gives CDR1 DFQATT, CDR2 SNEGSKA (reference sequence). The V and J ends lost 3 bases and 4 bases respectively, with 7 bases between them. The CDR3 runs to 12 residues.